These 13 T cell receptor beta chains came from one sample sequenced in a study of Tregs in tolerant kidney transplant recipients. TCRdb's table, derived via immunoSEQ multiplex PCR, lists solely in-frame clones and lacks some. This sample's table has fewer than 55,000 clones. Sequencing was performed on CD4+ T cells from blood, taken before the transplant. Receptor source: a human donor who received a combined kidney and bone marrow transplant.

Concerning this clone: Read coverage stops 3 residues before the CDR3 terminus; the germline J gene supplies the remainder. This chain links TRBV29-1 with TRBJ2-3, with 7 bases aligning to TRBD1. V lost 4 bases, J lost 0 bases, and 1 base stayed unmatched. CDR3 size: 13 residues. The germline CDR1 and CDR2 sequences are SQVTM and ANQGSEA. The covered CDR3 bases are TGCAGCGTTGGACAGGGTAGCACAGATACG. It encodes CSVGQGSTDT. The entire CDR3 reads CSVGQGSTDTQYF.

Comments on this clone: The read ends 3 residues before the CDR3 terminus; that terminus is restored from the germline J gene. The V and J genes are TRBV5-1 and TRBJ1-2, with D maybe TRBD1 (6 bases). This CDR3 spans 14 amino acids. CDR1 is SGHRS and CDR2 is YFSETQ in the germline V gene. V was shortened by 1 base and J by 6 bases, with 13 bases between the two germline ends. The part of the CDR3 DNA that was read is TGCGCCAGCAGCTTGAACAGGGAGGTCAATGGC. This gives the protein CASSLNREVNG. The whole CDR3 is CASSLNREVNGYTF.

A note on this clone: The read is 3 residues too short to cover the CDR3 end, so that end is filled in from the germline J gene. V and J are TRBV19 and TRBJ2-7; 7 bases fit TRBD2. Germline V gene data show CDR1 as LNHDA and CDR2 as SQIVND (reference sequence). The CDR3 loop spans 15 amino acids. V trimming: 1 base; J trimming: 1 base; junction bases outside the gene matches: 4. CDR3 DNA (partial): TGTGCCAGTAGTATAGCGCCGCGGGGGTCCTACGAG. The encoded protein is CASSIAPRGSYE. The whole CDR3 sequence is CASSIAPRGSYEQYF. Full variable domain (missing parts from reference TRBV19 and TRBJ2-7): DGGITQSPKYLFRKEGQNVTLSCEQNLNHDAMYWYRQDPGQGLRLIYYSQIVNDFQKGDIAEGYSVSREKKESFPLTVTSAQKNPTAFYLCASSIAPRGSYEQYFGPGTRLTVT.

With respect to this clone: The observed sequence ends 3 residues before the CDR3 terminus, with the missing tail filled in from the germline J gene. The chain has TRBV7-8 and TRBJ2-3; no definite D call. Trimming took 3 bases from V and 2 from J, leaving 9 bases between them. CDR1 and CDR2 (germline): SGHVS, FQNEAQ. The CDR3 has 14 amino acids. CDR3: CASSFKVVTDTQYF. CDR3 DNA (partial): TGTGCCAGCAGCTTTAAGGTGGTCACAGATACG.

The part of the CDR3 DNA that was read is TGCAGTGCTTCTAGCGGGAGCGGGGAGACC. Translation gives CSASSGSGET. Given in full, the CDR3 is CSASSGSGETQYF. V gene TRBV20-1 combines with J gene TRBJ2-5; 10 bases are a match to TRBD2. The read ends 3 residues before the CDR3 terminus; that terminus is restored from the germline J gene. The germline CDR1 and CDR2 sequences are DFQATT and SNEGSKA (reference sequence). Trimming cost V 5 bases and J 5 bases; bases outside gene matches: 5. This CDR3 contains 13 residues.

Notes on this clone: The read ends 3 residues before the CDR3 terminus; that terminus is restored from the germline J gene. This chain connects TRBV5-1 to TRBJ1-2; 7 bases align to TRBD1. The CDR3 consists of 13 residues. Germline loops: CDR1 SGHRS, CDR2 YFSETQ. J lost 5 bases, V lost 5 bases, and 6 bases had no gene match. CDR3 sequence reads: CASRTGTVYGYTF. The CDR3 bases that were read are TGCGCCAGCAGGACGGGGACAGTATATGGC.

As concerns this clone: The read gets to within 3 residues of the CDR3 end, and the germline J gene fills in the rest. The chain combines TRBV19 with TRBJ1-1; 11 positions agree with TRBD1. The CDR3 is 15 amino acids. From germline, CDR1 is LNHDA and CDR2 SQIVND (reference sequence). V lost 3 bases and J lost 7; bases outside the gene matches: 7. The CDR3 bases that were read are TGTGCCAGTAGTATGGACGGACAGGGGGCAATTGAA. This codes for CASSMDGQGAIE. The full CDR3 is CASSMDGQGAIEAFF.

Concerning this clone itself: The read terminates 3 residues before the CDR3 end, so the remaining end is supplied by the germline J gene. The chain uses TRBV20-1 and TRBJ2-2, with TRBD2 identical over 9 bases. The CDR3 runs to 17 residues. Trimming took 3 bases from V and 1 from J; bases not matched to a gene: 9. Germline V gives CDR1 DFQATT, CDR2 SNEGSKA (reference sequence). CDR3 sequence: CSASGETSGVNTGELFF. Incomplete CDR3 DNA: TGCAGTGCTAGTGGGGAGACTAGCGGAGTGAACACCGGGGAG.

Remarks on this clone: The sequenced fragment ends 3 residues before the CDR3 boundary, so the rest is inferred from the germline J gene. The chain carries TRBV5-1 and TRBJ2-2; 13 bases are a match to TRBD2. With V trimmed by 4 bases and J by 3 bases, 15 bases remained unmatched. This CDR3 comprises 20 residues. In germline, CDR1 is SGHRS, CDR2 YFSETQ. The CDR3 here is CASSKGTSGTAMTYTGELFF. The sequenced CDR3 bases are TGCGCCAGCAGCAAAGGGACTAGCGGGACCGCAATGACTTACACCGGGGAG.

Regarding this clone: The read falls 3 residues short of the CDR3 end, and the missing part is taken from the germline J gene. The gene calls are TRBV7-9 and TRBJ1-2; D not resolved. V was clipped by 2 bases and J by 2 bases, with 3 bases between them. The CDR3 covers 12 residues. Germline CDR1 is SEHNR and CDR2 is FQNEAQ (reference sequence). CDR3 protein: CASSLLNYGYTF. Partial CDR3 DNA: TGTGCCAGCAGCTTACTCAACTATGGC. The whole variable domain, remainder taken from reference TRBV7-9 and TRBJ1-2, is DTGVSQNPRHKITKRGQNVTFRCDPISEHNRLYWYRQTLGQGPEFLTYFQNEAQLEKSRLLSDRFSAERPKGSFSTLEIQRTEQGDSAMYLCASSLLNYGYTFGSGTRLTVV.

As concerns this clone: The CDR3 extends 3 residues past the end of the read, so its final part is completed from the germline J gene. The J gene is TRBJ2-3, the V gene TRBV6-2 or TRBV6-3, with 9 nucleotides matching TRBD1. V dropped 5 bases and J dropped 6; count of bases not matched to a gene: 15. CDR1 MNHEY and CDR2 SVGEGT come from the germline V gene. This CDR3 has 17 amino acids. The DNA read from the CDR3 is TGTGCCAGCAGTCGCCAACAGGGGGCGCTCCCCCCGGATACG. Its translation: CASSRQQGALPPDT. The whole CDR3 protein is CASSRQQGALPPDTQYF.

With regard to this clone: The read ends 3 residues before the CDR3 terminus; that terminus is restored from the germline J gene. The chain is built from TRBV7-9 and TRBJ2-5; D is undetermined. CDR1 and CDR2 (germline): SEHNR, FQNEAQ (reference sequence). The CDR3 covers 14 residues. Trimming removed 5 bases from V and 5 bases from J, with 15 bases in between. The CDR3 reads CASSPRKAVETQYF. The sequenced part of the CDR3 DNA is TGTGCCAGCAGCCCCCGAAAGGCGGTTGAGACC.

On this clone: The read finishes 3 residues shy of the CDR3 end, and the germline J gene is used to complete it. The gene calls are TRBV7-9 and TRBJ2-1, with a possible D match to TRBD2 (6 bases). Germline CDR1 is SEHNR and CDR2 is FQNEAQ (reference sequence). The CDR3 covers 13 residues. V lost 7 bases and J lost 5, with 12 bases in between. This CDR3 is CASTFLANNEQFF. The part of the CDR3 DNA that was read is TGTGCCAGCACTTTTCTAGCGAACAATGAG.